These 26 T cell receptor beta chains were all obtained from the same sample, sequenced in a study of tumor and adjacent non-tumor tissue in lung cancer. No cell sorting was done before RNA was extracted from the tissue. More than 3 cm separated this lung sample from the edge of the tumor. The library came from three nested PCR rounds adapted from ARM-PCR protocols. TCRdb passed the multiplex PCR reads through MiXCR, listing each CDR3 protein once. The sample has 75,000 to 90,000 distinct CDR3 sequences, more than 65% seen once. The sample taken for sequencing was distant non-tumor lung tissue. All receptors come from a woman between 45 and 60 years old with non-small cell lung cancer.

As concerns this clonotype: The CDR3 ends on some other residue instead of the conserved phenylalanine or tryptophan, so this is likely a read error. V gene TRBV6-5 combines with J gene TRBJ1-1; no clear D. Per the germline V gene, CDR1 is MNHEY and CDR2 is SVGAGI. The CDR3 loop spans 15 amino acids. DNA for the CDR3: TGTGCCAGTAGTTACCTCTCTGGGTCAAACACTGAAGCTTTCCTT. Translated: CASSYLSGSNTEAFL.

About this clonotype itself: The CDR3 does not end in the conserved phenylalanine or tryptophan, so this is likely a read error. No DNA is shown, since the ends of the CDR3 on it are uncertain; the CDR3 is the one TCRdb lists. The CDR3 loop reads CASSQGGSGAETQHI. The chain carries TRBV4-1 and TRBJ2-5; the D segment call TRBD1 is taken from the table without a DNA check. CDR1 and CDR2 (germline): MGHRA, YSYEKL. The CDR3 adds up to 15 amino acids, both ends counted.

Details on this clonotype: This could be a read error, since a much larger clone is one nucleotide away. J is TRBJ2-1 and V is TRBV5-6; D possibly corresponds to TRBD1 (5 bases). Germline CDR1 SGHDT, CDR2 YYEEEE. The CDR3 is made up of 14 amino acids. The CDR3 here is CACSLVQGVNEQFF. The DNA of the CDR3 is TGTGCCTGCAGCTTGGTGCAGGGTGTAAATGAGCAGTTCTTC.

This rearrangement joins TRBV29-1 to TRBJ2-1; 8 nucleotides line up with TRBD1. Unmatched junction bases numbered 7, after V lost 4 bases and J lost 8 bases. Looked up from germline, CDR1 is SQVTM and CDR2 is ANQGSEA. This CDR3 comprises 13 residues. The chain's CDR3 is CSVAQGADDEQFF. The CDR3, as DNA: TGCAGCGTTGCCCAGGGGGCGGATGATGAGCAGTTCTTC.

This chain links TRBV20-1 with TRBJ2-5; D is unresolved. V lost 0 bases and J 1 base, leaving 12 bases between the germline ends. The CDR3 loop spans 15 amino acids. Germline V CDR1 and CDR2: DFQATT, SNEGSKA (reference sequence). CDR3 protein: CSARDSQVSQETQYF. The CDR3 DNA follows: TGCAGTGCTAGAGATAGTCAGGTATCCCAAGAGACCCAGTACTTC.

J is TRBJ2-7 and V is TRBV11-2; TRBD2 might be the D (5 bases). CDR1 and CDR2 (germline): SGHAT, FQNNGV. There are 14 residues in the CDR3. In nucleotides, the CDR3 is TGTGCTAGCTGCCTGACGGACTCTGCCTACGAGCAGTACTTC. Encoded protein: CASCLTDSAYEQYF. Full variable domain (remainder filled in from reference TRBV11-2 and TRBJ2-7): EAGVAQSPRYKIIEKRQSVAFWCNPISGHATLYWYQQILGQGPKLLIQFQNNGVVDDSQLPKDRFSAERLKGVDSTLKIQPAKLEDSAVYLCASCLTDSAYEQYFGPGTRLTVT.

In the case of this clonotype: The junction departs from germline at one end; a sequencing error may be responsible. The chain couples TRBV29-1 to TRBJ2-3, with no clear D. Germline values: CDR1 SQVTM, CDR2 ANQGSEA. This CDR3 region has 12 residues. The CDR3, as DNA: TGCAGCGTTGGTAGAGGCACAGATATGCAGTATTTT. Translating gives CSVGRGTDMQYF.

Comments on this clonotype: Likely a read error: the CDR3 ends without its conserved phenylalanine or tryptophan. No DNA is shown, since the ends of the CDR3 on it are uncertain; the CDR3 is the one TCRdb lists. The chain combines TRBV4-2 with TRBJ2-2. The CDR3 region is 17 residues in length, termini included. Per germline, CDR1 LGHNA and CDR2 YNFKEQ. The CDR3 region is CASSQDLVTFGTGELFY.

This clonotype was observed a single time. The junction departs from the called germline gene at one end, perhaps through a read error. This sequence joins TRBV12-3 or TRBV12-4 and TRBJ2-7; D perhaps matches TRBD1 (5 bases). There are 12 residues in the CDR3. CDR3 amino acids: CVSRVQAYELYF. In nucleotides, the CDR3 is TGTGTCAGCAGGGTACAGGCCTACGAGCTGTACTTC.

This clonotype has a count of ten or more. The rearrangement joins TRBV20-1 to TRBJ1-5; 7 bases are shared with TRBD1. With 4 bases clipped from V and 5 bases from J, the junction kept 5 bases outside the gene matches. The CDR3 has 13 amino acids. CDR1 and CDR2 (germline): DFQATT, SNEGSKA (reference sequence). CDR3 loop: CSAKGQLDQPQHF. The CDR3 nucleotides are TGCAGTGCTAAGGGACAGTTAGATCAGCCCCAGCATTTT.

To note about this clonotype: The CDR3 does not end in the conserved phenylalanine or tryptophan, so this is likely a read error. The CDR3 loop is CSVGGETEAFL. CDR3 DNA sequence: TGCAGCGTTGGGGGGGAAACTGAAGCTTTCCTT. The J gene is TRBJ1-1, the V gene TRBV29-1, with D possibly TRBD1 on 5 matching bases. Looked up from germline, CDR1 is SQVTM and CDR2 is ANQGSEA. CDR3 length: 11 amino acids. The germline V and J ends were trimmed by 4 bases and 5 bases, with 8 bases remaining between them.

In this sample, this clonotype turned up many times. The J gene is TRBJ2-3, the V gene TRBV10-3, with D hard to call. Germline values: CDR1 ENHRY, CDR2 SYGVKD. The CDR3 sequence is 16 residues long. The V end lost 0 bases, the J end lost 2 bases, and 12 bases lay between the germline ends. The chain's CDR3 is CAISESGRQDTDTQYF. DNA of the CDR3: TGTGCCATCAGTGAGTCGGGTAGACAAGACACAGATACGCAGTATTTT.

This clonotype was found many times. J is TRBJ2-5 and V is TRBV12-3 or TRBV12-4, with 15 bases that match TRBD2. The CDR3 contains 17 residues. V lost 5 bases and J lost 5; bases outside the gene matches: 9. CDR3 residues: CASSTRTSGRAWETQYF. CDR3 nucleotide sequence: TGTGCCAGCAGTACTCGGACTAGCGGGAGGGCTTGGGAGACCCAGTACTTC.

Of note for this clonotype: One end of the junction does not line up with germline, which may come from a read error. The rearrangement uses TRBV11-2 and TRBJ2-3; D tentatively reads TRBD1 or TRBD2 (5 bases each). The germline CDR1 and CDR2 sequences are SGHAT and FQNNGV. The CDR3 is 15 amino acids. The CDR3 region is CATSLGPPGDLTQYF. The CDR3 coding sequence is TGTGCCACCAGCTTAGGACCCCCTGGGGACCTTACGCAGTATTTT.

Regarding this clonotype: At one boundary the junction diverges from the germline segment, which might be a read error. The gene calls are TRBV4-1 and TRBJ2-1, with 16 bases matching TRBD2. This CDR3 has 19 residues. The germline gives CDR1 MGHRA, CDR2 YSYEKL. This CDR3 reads CASGHPGLAGGPRYNEQFF. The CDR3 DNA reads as TGCGCCAGCGGCCATCCGGGACTAGCGGGAGGGCCAAGGTACAATGAGCAGTTCTTC.

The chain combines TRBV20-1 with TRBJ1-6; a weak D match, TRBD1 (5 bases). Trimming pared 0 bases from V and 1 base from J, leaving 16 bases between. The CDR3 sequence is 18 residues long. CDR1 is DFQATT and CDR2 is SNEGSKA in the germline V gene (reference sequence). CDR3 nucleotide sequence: TGCAGTGCTAGAGATCCCTTGACAGCAAGGTCCTATAATTCACCCCTCCACTTT. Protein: CSARDPLTARSYNSPLHF.

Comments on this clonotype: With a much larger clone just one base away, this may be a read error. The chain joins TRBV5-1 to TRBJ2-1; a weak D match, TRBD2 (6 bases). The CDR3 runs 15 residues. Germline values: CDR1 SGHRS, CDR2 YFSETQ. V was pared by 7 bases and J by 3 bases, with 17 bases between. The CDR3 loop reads CASVGGDLYYNEQFF. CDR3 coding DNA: TGCGCCAGCGTCGGAGGGGACTTATACTACAATGAGCAGTTCTTC.

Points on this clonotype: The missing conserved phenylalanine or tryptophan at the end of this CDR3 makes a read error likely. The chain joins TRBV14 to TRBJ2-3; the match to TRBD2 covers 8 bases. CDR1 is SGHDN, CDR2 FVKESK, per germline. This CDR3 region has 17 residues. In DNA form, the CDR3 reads TGTGCCAACAGCCAACAGAGAAGCGGGAGACGAACAGATACGCAGTATTTG. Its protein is CANSQQRSGRRTDTQYL.

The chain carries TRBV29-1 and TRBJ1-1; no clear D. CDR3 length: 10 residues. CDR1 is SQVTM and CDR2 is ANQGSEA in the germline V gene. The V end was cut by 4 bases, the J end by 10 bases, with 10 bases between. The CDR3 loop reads CSVGGAGAFF. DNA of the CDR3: TGCAGCGTTGGAGGCGCTGGAGCTTTCTTT. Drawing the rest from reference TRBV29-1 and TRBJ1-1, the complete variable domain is SAVISQKPSRDICQRGTSLTIQCQVDSQVTMMFWYRQQPGQSLTLIATANQGSEATYESGFVIDKFPISRPNLTFSTLTVSNMSPEDSSIYLCSVGGAGAFFGQGTRLTVV.

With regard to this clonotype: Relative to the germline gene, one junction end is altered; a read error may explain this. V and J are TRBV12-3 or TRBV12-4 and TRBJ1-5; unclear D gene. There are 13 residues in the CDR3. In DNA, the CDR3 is TGTGCCAGCAGTTTAGATGGCAATCAGCCCCAGGATTTT. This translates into CASSLDGNQPQDF.

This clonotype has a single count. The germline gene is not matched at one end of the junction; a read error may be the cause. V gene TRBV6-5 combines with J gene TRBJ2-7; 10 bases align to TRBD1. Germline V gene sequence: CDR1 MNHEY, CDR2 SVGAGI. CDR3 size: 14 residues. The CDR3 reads CASSHRDRGDEHYF. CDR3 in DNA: TGTGCCAGCAGTCACCGGGACAGGGGCGACGAGCATTACTTC.

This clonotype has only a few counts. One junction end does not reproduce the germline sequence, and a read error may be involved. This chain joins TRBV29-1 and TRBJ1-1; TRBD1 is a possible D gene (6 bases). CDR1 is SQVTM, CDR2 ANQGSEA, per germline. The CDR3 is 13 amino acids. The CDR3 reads CSVLQGLNIEAFF. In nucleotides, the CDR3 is TGCAGCGTTCTCCAGGGGCTTAACATTGAAGCTTTCTTT.

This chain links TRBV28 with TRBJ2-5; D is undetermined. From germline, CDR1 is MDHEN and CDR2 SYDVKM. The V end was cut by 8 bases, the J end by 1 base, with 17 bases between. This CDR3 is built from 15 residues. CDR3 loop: CASFLSSVIQETQYF. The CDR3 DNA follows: TGTGCCAGCTTCCTTTCGTCGGTCATCCAAGAGACCCAGTACTTC.

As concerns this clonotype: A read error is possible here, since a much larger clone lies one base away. CDR3 amino acids: CSAPTSGSYNEHFF. The CDR3 DNA reads as TGCAGTGCCCCGACTAGCGGGAGCTACAATGAGCACTTCTTC. J is TRBJ2-1 and V is TRBV20-1; the match to TRBD2 covers 12 bases. Germline-derived CDR1 and CDR2 are DFQATT and SNEGSKA (reference sequence). This CDR3 has 14 amino acids.

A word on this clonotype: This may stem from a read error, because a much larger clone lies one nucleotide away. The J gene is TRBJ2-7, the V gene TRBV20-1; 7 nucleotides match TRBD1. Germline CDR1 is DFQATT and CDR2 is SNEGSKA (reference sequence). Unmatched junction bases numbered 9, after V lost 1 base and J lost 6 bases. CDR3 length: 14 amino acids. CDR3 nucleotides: TGCAGTGCTAGAGCTCGGAGACAGGGCCCCGAGCAGTACTTC. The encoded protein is CSARARRQGPEQYF.

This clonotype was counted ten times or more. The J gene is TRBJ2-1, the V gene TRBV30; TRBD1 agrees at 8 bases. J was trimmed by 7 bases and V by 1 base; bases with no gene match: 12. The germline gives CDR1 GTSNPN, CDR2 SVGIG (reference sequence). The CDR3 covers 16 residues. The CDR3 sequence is CAWSGGAGGLGNEQFF. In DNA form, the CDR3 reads TGTGCCTGGAGTGGGGGGGCAGGGGGCTTAGGAAATGAGCAGTTCTTC.